This T cell receptor (beta chain) was sequenced for a study of OX40 agonist ivuxolimab in advanced cancers. Profiled with immunoSEQ multiplex PCR; TCRdb holds only in-frame clones, not every one. The table has roughly 57,000 clones, just under 80% seen once. This CDR3 spans 11 amino acids. The ends were cut back, 6 bases at V and 6 bases at J, with 11 bases in the middle. Germline V CDR1 and CDR2: SQVTM, ANQGSEA. This TCR came from an adult with an advanced solid tumor such as melanoma, head and neck, liver or kidney cancer. Sequenced here: CD4+ or CD8+ T cells sorted from blood, sampled in a trial of the OX40 agonist ivuxolimab. The chain combines TRBV29-1 with TRBJ1-1, with D hard to call. The CDR3 region has the DNA TGCAGCGTGGAACTCGGCGCTGAAGCTTTCTTT. It specifies CSVELGAEAFF.